Shown below are 14 T cell receptor beta chains from a single sample sequenced in a study of blood T cell repertoires in COVID-19. The method was immunoSEQ multiplex PCR; TCRdb's version includes in-frame clones alone and lacks a portion of them. The sample lists around 70,000 clones; around three quarters were seen once. Material for sequencing was peripheral blood. The origin of the receptors is a human donor in a cohort sampled during active COVID-19.

This clone was recorded a few times. The chain has TRBV29-1 and TRBJ1-2, with no clear D. This CDR3 is built from 11 residues. The ends were cut back, 7 bases at V and 6 bases at J, with 12 bases in the middle. Germline values: CDR1 SQVTM, CDR2 ANQGSEA. The CDR3 nucleotides read TGCAGCGGCCAGGTTGGTAATGGCTACACCTTC. Translation gives CSGQVGNGYTF. Supplemented by reference TRBV29-1 and TRBJ1-2, the full variable domain reads SAVISQKPSRDICQRGTSLTIQCQVDSQVTMMFWYRQQPGQSLTLIATANQGSEATYESGFVIDKFPISRPNLTFSTLTVSNMSPEDSSIYLCSGQVGNGYTFGSGTRLTVV.

The V and J genes are TRBV3-1 (or the pseudogene TRBV3-2) and TRBJ2-7; tentative D call: TRBD1 (6 bases). The CDR3 is made up of 14 amino acids. Trimming left V 1 base short and J 2 bases short, with 9 bases between. The V gene's germline CDR1 is LGHDT and CDR2 YNNKEL (reference sequence). The CDR3 loop is CASSQGQGTYEQYF. For the CDR3, the DNA is TGTGCCAGCAGCCAAGGGCAGGGGACCTACGAGCAGTACTTC.

This chain links TRBV7-2 with TRBJ2-7; 7 bases fit TRBD1. V trimming: 7 bases; J trimming: 0 bases; junction bases outside the gene matches: 9. The CDR3 sequence is 15 residues long. The germline V gene has CDR1 SGHTA and CDR2 FQGNSA. CDR3 region: CASILSTGISYEQYF. CDR3 nucleotide sequence: TGTGCCAGCATTCTCTCGACAGGGATCTCCTACGAGCAGTACTTC.

The chain links TRBV2 to TRBJ2-7; 7 nucleotides agree with TRBD1. CDR1 is SNHLY, CDR2 FYNNEI, per germline. The trim removed 8 bases at V and 1 base at J, leaving 17 bases unmatched. The CDR3 is 17 residues long. This CDR3 is CASSGGGPGQSSYEQYF. CDR3 DNA: TGTGCCAGCTCCGGAGGTGGACCGGGACAGTCTTCCTACGAGCAGTACTTC.

This chain uses TRBV18 with TRBJ2-7; possibly TRBD2 for D (5 bases). Trimming took 2 bases from V and 3 from J, leaving 11 bases between them. CDR1 KGHSH and CDR2 LQKENI come from the germline V gene. The CDR3 covers 14 residues. The CDR3, as DNA: TGTGCCAGCTCACCATTCGGAGGCAGCTACGAGCAGTACTTC. Translating it yields CASSPFGGSYEQYF.

V and J are TRBV5-8 and TRBJ2-5, with 10 bases fitting TRBD2. This CDR3 region has 17 residues. Germline CDR1 and CDR2: SGHTS and YDEGEE. The V segment lost 4 bases and the J segment 0 bases; nucleotides outside the gene matches: 9. The CDR3 spells CASSGGLADTYQETQYF. The CDR3 bases are TGTGCCAGCAGCGGAGGACTAGCGGACACGTACCAAGAGACCCAGTACTTC.

J is TRBJ2-7 and V is TRBV5-6, with D tentatively TRBD2 (5 bases). With 4 bases removed from V and 7 bases from J, the gap between germline ends came to 18 bases. CDR3 length: 14 residues. Per the germline V gene, CDR1 is SGHDT and CDR2 is YYEEEE. CDR3 bases: TGTGCCAGCAGCAGGCGGAGGCAATTTGGGGAGCAGTACTTC. It yields the protein CASSRRRQFGEQYF.

A single count supports this clone. The chain is built from TRBV5-1 and TRBJ2-7; TRBD2 matches at 11 bases. This CDR3 contains 14 residues. The germline CDR1 and CDR2 sequences are SGHRS and YFSETQ. With 1 base clipped from V and 6 bases from J, the junction kept 3 bases outside the gene matches. In nucleotides, the CDR3 is TGCGCCAGCAGCTTGCTGACTAGCGGGGCCGAGCAGTACTTC. Translated: CASSLLTSGAEQYF. The complete variable domain, with remaining parts taken from reference TRBV5-1 and TRBJ2-7, reads KAGVTQTPRYLIKTRGQQVTLSCSPISGHRSVSWYQQTPGQGLQFLFEYFSETQRNKGNFPGRFSGRQFSNSRSEMNVSTLELGDSALYLCASSLLTSGAEQYFGPGTRLTVT.

The chain is built from TRBV11-1 and TRBJ2-7, with 7 bases aligning to TRBD1. V lost 1 base and J lost 8; bases outside the gene matches: 11. The length of the CDR3 is 15 residues. Germline lookup yields CDR1 SGHAT and CDR2 FQDESV (reference sequence). This CDR3 is CASSLVGDSRTKQYF. CDR3 sequence (DNA): TGTGCCAGCAGCTTAGTCGGGGACAGCCGTACCAAGCAGTACTTC.

J is TRBJ2-5 and V is TRBV5-6; 13 nucleotides match TRBD2. The V gene's germline CDR1 is SGHDT and CDR2 YYEEEE. The CDR3 extends over 15 amino acids. V was pared by 3 bases and J by 7 bases, with 6 bases of the junction left unmatched. CDR3 residues: CASSSWTSGSGTQYF. The CDR3 region has the DNA TGTGCCAGCAGCTCTTGGACTAGCGGGAGTGGGACCCAGTACTTC.

This sequence joins TRBV5-5 and TRBJ2-7, with TRBD2 matching 10 bases. V was pared by 0 bases and J by 3 bases, with 6 bases of the junction left unmatched. The CDR3 runs 16 residues. Germline V gives CDR1 SGHKS, CDR2 YYEKEE (reference sequence). The CDR3 DNA follows: TGTGCCAGCAGCTTGGGACTAGCGGGCCCCTACTACGAGCAGTACTTC. It codes for CASSLGLAGPYYEQYF.

The chain couples TRBV5-5 to TRBJ1-2; the D gene is possibly TRBD1 (5 bases). V was clipped by 1 base and J by 7 bases, with 11 bases between them. Per germline, CDR1 SGHKS and CDR2 YYEKEE (reference sequence). This CDR3 spans 13 amino acids. The CDR3 DNA follows: TGTGCCAGCAGCTTGAGGGAGGGGTCTGGCTACACCTTC. It specifies CASSLREGSGYTF.

This rearrangement joins TRBV19 to TRBJ2-7; the match to TRBD1 covers 8 bases. This CDR3 spans 13 amino acids. Trimming cost V 9 bases and J 2 bases; bases outside gene matches: 6. Germline lookup yields CDR1 LNHDA and CDR2 SQIVND (reference sequence). The CDR3 region is CASLDRVTYEQYF. The CDR3 DNA reads TGTGCCAGCCTGGACAGGGTGACCTACGAGCAGTACTTC.

This clone came up a few times. The chain links TRBV2 to TRBJ2-7; TRBD2 agrees at 9 bases. CDR1 SNHLY and CDR2 FYNNEI come from the germline V gene. The CDR3 is 15 amino acids. V shed 6 bases and J 0 bases; nucleotides not matched to a gene: 6. Here the CDR3 DNA reads TGTGCCAGCAGGGTTAGCGGGGGAAGCTCCTACGAGCAGTACTTC. As protein: CASRVSGGSSYEQYF.